A selection of T cell receptor beta chains follows, all from one sample in a study of cytomegalovirus exposure and HLA in healthy donors. The repertoire was sequenced with immunoSEQ multiplex PCR; TCRdb's copy has only in-frame clones and lacks some. Of 160,000 or so clones listed, approximately 90% are singletons. Sequenced material: PBMCs. These receptor sequences come from a man between 18 and 35 years old in good health and CMV-seronegative. CDR3s include the opening cysteine and the closing phenylalanine or tryptophan. Fields, in order: J gene, clone size, V gene, D gene, CDR3 length, CDR3 protein, CDR3 DNA. D genes are given only for firm matches. Clone size is given for some rows only: seen once, a few or many times, or a class if the clone is expanded.

>TRBJ1-1|once|TRBV10-3|NA|14
CAISESREVGEAFF
TGTGCCATCAGTGAGTCACGCGAGGTCGGTGAAGCTTTCTTT
>TRBJ2-1|NA|TRBV4-1|TRBD2|18
CASSHRLAGGKSYNEQFF
TGCGCCAGCAGCCATCGACTAGCGGGAGGGAAATCCTACAATGAGCAGTTCTTC
>TRBJ2-3|NA|TRBV6-5|TRBD2|15
CASSRLAGGTDTQYF
TGTGCCAGCAGTAGACTAGCGGGGGGGACAGATACGCAGTATTTT
>TRBJ2-5|NA|TRBV6-5|TRBD2|16
CASSYWLAGAQETQYF
TGTGCCAGCAGTTACTGGCTAGCGGGGGCACAAGAGACCCAGTACTTC
>TRBJ2-3|NA|TRBV6-6|NA|15
CASTMGGLFSDTQYF
TGTGCCAGCACCATGGGGGGGCTGTTTTCAGATACGCAGTATTTT
>TRBJ1-2|once|TRBV5-8|NA|15
CASSSTNDSPGGYTF
TGTGCCAGCAGCTCCACCAATGACAGTCCAGGGGGCTACACCTTC
>TRBJ1-2|once|TRBV5-1|TRBD1|13
CASRPGQNYGYTF
TGCGCCAGCAGACCGGGACAGAACTATGGCTACACCTTC
>TRBJ2-1|NA|TRBV4-1|TRBD1|14
CASSHVTGGNEQFF
TGCGCCAGCAGCCATGTGACAGGGGGCAATGAGCAGTTCTTC
>TRBJ1-1|NA|TRBV6-5|NA|16
CASSYSGRGRNTEAFF
TGTGCCAGCAGTTACTCAGGACGGGGGAGAAACACTGAAGCTTTCTTT
>TRBJ2-3|NA|TRBV10-3|NA|15
CASRSDRLSTDTQYF
TGTGCCTCCCGATCCGACAGACTTAGCACAGATACGCAGTATTTT
>TRBJ2-7|NA|TRBV9|NA|13
CASGGTASYEQYF
TGTGCCAGCGGGGGGACAGCCTCTTACGAGCAGTACTTC
>TRBJ2-3|NA|TRBV6-5|NA|14
CASSYGGVTDTQYF
TGTGCCAGCAGTTATGGCGGTGTCACAGATACGCAGTATTTT
>TRBJ1-2|NA|TRBV5-1|NA|15
CASSLVLSPGGGYTF
TGCGCCAGCAGCTTGGTTTTATCCCCTGGAGGCGGCTACACCTTC